The 30 T cell receptor beta chains presented below share a single source sample, sequenced in a study of T cells in Graves' hyperthyroidism and ophthalmopathy. From RNA transcripts, TCR beta CDR3 regions were amplified. First-round RT-PCR with HTBI primers amplified the TCR CDR3 region. TCRdb fed the multiplex PCR reads into MiXCR, producing one record per CDR3 protein. The table shows 730,000 or so distinct CDR3 sequences, with 15% to 20% occurring only once. The sample consisted of blood. The receptors were gathered from a woman aged 50 to 60 with Graves' hyperthyroidism that later progressed to Graves' ophthalmopathy.

This clonotype was seen only a few times. V gene TRBV11-2 combines with J gene TRBJ1-6; D gene uncertain. V was shortened by 6 bases and J by 2 bases, with 11 bases between the two germline ends. Per germline, CDR1 SGHAT and CDR2 FQNNGV. The CDR3 runs to 15 residues. The CDR3 region is CASSFSDTYNSPLHF. As DNA, the CDR3 is TGTGCCAGCAGTTTTTCAGACACCTATAATTCACCCCTCCACTTT.

This clonotype was seen many times. This chain connects TRBV12-3 or TRBV12-4 to TRBJ2-7; D gene unclear. This CDR3 spans 13 amino acids. V was trimmed by 1 base and J by 6 bases, leaving 10 bases between them. The CDR3 bases are TGTGCCAGCAGTTTAGGCCCAATTCTCGAGCAGTACTTC. This translates into CASSLGPILEQYF.

The chain employs TRBV10-3 and TRBJ2-7; the match to TRBD2 covers 14 bases. Germline loops: CDR1 ENHRY, CDR2 SYGVKD. The CDR3 covers 17 residues. V shed 6 bases and J 1 base; nucleotides not matched to a gene: 8. The CDR3 is CAISAGTSGGESYEQYF. The CDR3 DNA is TGTGCCATCAGCGCTGGGACTAGCGGGGGTGAGTCCTACGAGCAGTACTTC.

The chain carries TRBV9 and TRBJ2-5, with TRBD1 identical over 7 bases. The germline V gene encodes CDR1 SGDLS and CDR2 YYNGEE. The CDR3 runs to 17 residues. With 0 bases clipped from V and 5 bases from J, the junction kept 13 bases outside the gene matches. CDR3 nucleotides: TGTGCCAGCAGCGTAGCGGTGGGACAGACTCTTAGGGAGACCCAGTACTTC. It translates to CASSVAVGQTLRETQYF.

This clonotype was detected only a few times. The chain recombines TRBV7-9 with TRBJ2-3; D possibly corresponds to TRBD1 (6 bases). The V end was cut by 1 base, the J end by 0 bases, with 8 bases between. Germline V gene lookup returns CDR1 SEHNR and CDR2 FQNEAQ (reference sequence). The CDR3 runs to 15 residues. The CDR3 DNA reads as TGTGCCAGCAGCTTAGTGGGACATAGCACAGATACGCAGTATTTT. Amino acids: CASSLVGHSTDTQYF.

The chain couples TRBV4-2 to TRBJ2-3, with D possibly called TRBD1 or TRBD2 (5 bases each). Germline values: CDR1 LGHNA, CDR2 YNFKEQ. The V end lost 0 bases, the J end lost 0 bases, and 16 bases lay between the germline ends. This CDR3 comprises 18 residues. In DNA, the CDR3 is TGTGCCAGCAGCCAAGAAGTCGTCGTTGAGGGGAGCACAGATACGCAGTATTTT. The encoded protein is CASSQEVVVEGSTDTQYF.

This clonotype was counted many times. The chain combines TRBV2 with TRBJ2-1; 8 nucleotides line up with TRBD2. The CDR3 runs to 19 residues. Germline assignment: CDR1 SNHLY and CDR2 FYNNEI. The V gene end was trimmed by 1 base and the J gene end by 7 bases; junction bases not matched to a gene: 18. The CDR3 loop reads CASSEGPLGGGNIWNEQFF. The CDR3 DNA sequence: TGTGCCAGCAGTGAAGGACCCCTGGGCGGGGGGAATATATGGAATGAGCAGTTCTTC.

This clonotype has a handful of counts. V usage is TRBV20-1 and J usage is TRBJ1-6; D unresolved. The ends were cut back, 3 bases at V and 9 bases at J, with 12 bases in the middle. Germline CDR1 DFQATT, CDR2 SNEGSKA (reference sequence). The CDR3 has 13 residues. CDR3 in amino acids: CSASGRVGSPLHF. The CDR3 DNA reads TGCAGTGCTAGCGGGCGGGTCGGTTCACCCCTCCACTTT.

This clonotype was counted many times. The chain links TRBV3-1 to TRBJ2-1; TRBD1 matches at 11 bases. J lost 8 bases, V lost 2 bases, and 8 bases had no gene match. The CDR3 is 16 amino acids. Germline CDR1 and CDR2: LGHDT and YNNKEL (reference sequence). The CDR3 loop reads CASSQNTGTGGDEQFF. The CDR3 DNA follows: TGTGCCAGCAGCCAAAATACCGGGACAGGGGGAGATGAGCAGTTCTTC.

The table lists this clonotype with a few counts. DNA of the CDR3: TGTGCCAGCAATAGACTAAACACTGAAGCTTTCTTT. This encodes CASNRLNTEAFF. The chain employs TRBV6-1 and TRBJ1-1; D is unresolved. Trimming left V 7 bases short and J 2 bases short, with 8 bases between. There are 12 residues in the CDR3. CDR1 and CDR2 (germline): MNHNS, SASEGT.

This chain connects TRBV3-1 to TRBJ2-7, with 11 bases identical to TRBD1. J was trimmed by 3 bases and V by 3 bases; bases with no gene match: 4. The CDR3 runs 15 residues. The germline CDR1 and CDR2 sequences are LGHDT and YNNKEL (reference sequence). CDR3 amino acids: CASSQSGTGGYEQYF. In DNA form, the CDR3 reads TGTGCCAGCAGCCAGTCCGGGACAGGGGGCTACGAGCAGTACTTC.

This chain connects TRBV9 to TRBJ2-1, with 8 bases that match TRBD2. This CDR3 has 16 amino acids. CDR1 and CDR2 from the germline V gene are SGDLS and YYNGEE. Trimming cost V 3 bases and J 7 bases; bases outside gene matches: 12. CDR3 DNA: TGTGCCAGCAGCGCCTCAGCGGGGGAGGTTGGGAATGAGCAGTTCTTC. As protein: CASSASAGEVGNEQFF. Complete variable domain (other parts from reference TRBV9 and TRBJ2-1): DSGVTQTPKHLITATGQRVTLRCSPRSGDLSVYWYQQSLDQGLQFLIQYYNGEERAKGNILERFSAQQFPDLHSELNLSSLELGDSALYFCASSASAGEVGNEQFFGPGTRLTVL.

This clonotype appeared a few times. The rearrangement uses TRBV6-1 and TRBJ1-5; 10 bases line up with TRBD1. Germline values: CDR1 MNHNS, CDR2 SASEGT. This CDR3 contains 14 residues. Trimming removed 6 bases from V and 7 bases from J; junction bases left unmatched: 6. The CDR3 region is CASSPDRGQQPQHF. CDR3 DNA sequence: TGTGCCAGCAGCCCAGACAGGGGGCAACAGCCCCAGCATTTT.

The rearrangement links TRBV10-3 to TRBJ2-3; the D gene could be TRBD1 or TRBD2 (6 bases each). The length of the CDR3 is 14 residues. Trimming took 7 bases from V and 2 from J, leaving 13 bases between them. The germline V gene has CDR1 ENHRY and CDR2 SYGVKD. CDR3 sequence: CAIKRGPDTDTQYF. In nucleotides, the CDR3 is TGTGCCATCAAACGGGGGCCCGACACAGATACGCAGTATTTT.

The chain uses TRBV6-1 and TRBJ2-7; no definite D call. From germline, CDR1 is MNHNS and CDR2 SASEGT. Deletions cut 4 bases from V and 2 bases from J, with 9 bases between. This CDR3 comprises 13 residues. The CDR3 here is CASSGETTYEQYF. The CDR3 DNA reads as TGTGCCAGCAGTGGCGAAACCACCTACGAGCAGTACTTC.

The J gene is TRBJ2-7, the V gene TRBV20-1, with TRBD1 matching 9 bases. This CDR3 has 15 residues. Germline trimming cut 0 bases from V and 3 bases from J; bases unmatched to any gene: 6. Germline V gene data show CDR1 as DFQATT and CDR2 as SNEGSKA (reference sequence). The CDR3 DNA reads TGCAGTGCTAGAGATCCCGGACAGGGGATCTACGAGCAGTACTTC. Its protein product is CSARDPGQGIYEQYF.

This clonotype was picked up many times. The rearrangement joins TRBV13 to TRBJ2-6; D could derive from TRBD1 or TRBD2 (5 bases each). Germline lookup yields CDR1 PRHDT and CDR2 FYEKMQ (reference sequence). The CDR3 is made up of 16 amino acids. Trimming left V 3 bases short and J 2 bases short, with 11 bases between. For the CDR3, the DNA is TGTGCCAGCAGCTTTACGGGGCTAGCTGGGGCCAACGTCCTGACTTTC. Its protein is CASSFTGLAGANVLTF.

This clonotype was observed a handful of times. The chain's CDR3 is CARLEGMAQWVFF. The CDR3 nucleotides read TGTGCCAGGTTGGAGGGGATGGCTCAGTGGGTTTTCTTT. J is TRBJ1-1 and V is TRBV7-2; possibly TRBD1 for D (5 bases). There are 13 residues in the CDR3. Between the trimmed V and J ends, which lost 9 bases and 13 bases, there was a span of 24 bases. Germline V CDR1 and CDR2: SGHTA, FQGNSA.

This clonotype was seen a handful of times. The chain carries TRBV20-1 and TRBJ2-1, with TRBD1 as a possible D gene (7 bases). The CDR3 spans 16 residues. Germline V gene sequence: CDR1 DFQATT, CDR2 SNEGSKA (reference sequence). Trimming removed 5 bases from V and 8 bases from J, with 25 bases in between. The CDR3 bases are TGCAGTGCTGGCAGAGCTGGAGGGGGCGAGCGTTATGAGCAGTTCTTC. It yields the protein CSAGRAGGGERYEQFF.

This clonotype was seen ten or more times. The chain has TRBV20-1 and TRBJ1-1; 8 positions agree with TRBD1. This CDR3 is built from 13 residues. Trimming cost V 8 bases and J 5 bases; bases outside gene matches: 10. Germline CDR1 is DFQATT and CDR2 is SNEGSKA (reference sequence). Here the CDR3 DNA reads TGCAGTTGGGCAGGGGGCGCGAGGACTGAAGCTTTCTTT. Amino acid sequence: CSWAGGARTEAFF.

In its sample, this clonotype was seen a few times. The chain combines TRBV4-1 with TRBJ1-2; 8 nucleotides match TRBD1. The V segment lost 4 bases and the J segment 8 bases; nucleotides outside the gene matches: 6. The CDR3 loop spans 13 amino acids. Germline V lookup: CDR1 MGHRA, CDR2 YSYEKL. The CDR3 spells CASSLTGERGYTF. The CDR3 DNA reads TGCGCCAGCAGCCTGACAGGGGAAAGGGGCTACACCTTC.

This clonotype has a count of ten or more. The V and J genes are TRBV7-2 and TRBJ2-2, with 13 bases matching TRBD2. The germline gives CDR1 SGHTA, CDR2 FQGNSA. J gave up 1 base and V 1 base, and 9 bases lay outside the gene matches. This CDR3 comprises 20 residues. The CDR3 DNA sequence: TGTGCCAGCAGCTTAGTATTGGGACTAGCGGGGCGGAGGAACACCGGGGAGCTGTTTTTT. It is translated as CASSLVLGLAGRRNTGELFF.

The V call is TRBV19, the J call TRBJ2-1; D gene ambiguous. With 3 bases removed from V and 7 bases from J, the gap between germline ends came to 16 bases. Germline-derived CDR1 and CDR2 are LNHDA and SQIVND (reference sequence). This CDR3 has 15 residues. CDR3 DNA: TGTGCCAGTAGTATTAGTAGGGCCCAGAGGAATGAGCAGTTCTTC. This sequence encodes CASSISRAQRNEQFF.

Many counts were recorded for this clonotype. The V call is TRBV2, the J call TRBJ1-6; D is unclear. The germline gives CDR1 SNHLY, CDR2 FYNNEI. V lost 4 bases, J lost 0 bases, and 10 bases lay in between. The CDR3 has 16 amino acids. DNA for the CDR3: TGTGCCAGCAGTGGGGAAACGAGCTCCTATAATTCACCCCTCCACTTT. Translation: CASSGETSSYNSPLHF.

This clonotype showed up just a few times. The chain joins TRBV5-1 to TRBJ2-6; no clear D. With 5 bases removed from V and 0 bases from J, the gap between germline ends came to 6 bases. The CDR3 has 14 amino acids. Per the germline V gene, CDR1 is SGHRS and CDR2 is YFSETQ. CDR3 nucleotide sequence: TGCGCCAGCAGTGAGACCTCTGGGGCCAACGTCCTGACTTTC. The encoded protein is CASSETSGANVLTF.

The CDR3 here is CASSLYRSSSYNEQFF. The CDR3 DNA follows: TGCGCCAGCAGCTTATACAGGTCGAGCTCCTACAATGAGCAGTTCTTC. This chain connects TRBV5-1 to TRBJ2-1; D perhaps matches TRBD1 (5 bases). The CDR3 has 16 residues. Trimming took 2 bases from V and 0 from J, leaving 12 bases between them. Germline loops: CDR1 SGHRS, CDR2 YFSETQ.

As DNA, the CDR3 is TGTGCCAGCAACCTAGGGGCTATGAATGGCTACACCTTC. Protein product: CASNLGAMNGYTF. V is TRBV6-2 or TRBV6-3 and J is TRBJ1-2, with D maybe TRBD1 (5 bases). The germline V and J ends were trimmed by 7 bases and 6 bases, with 15 bases remaining between them. From germline, CDR1 is MNHEY and CDR2 SVGEGT. This CDR3 comprises 13 residues.

This clonotype was seen many times. The V call is TRBV12-3 or TRBV12-4, the J call TRBJ1-4, with D perhaps matching TRBD1 (5 bases). The V gene lost 6 bases and the J gene lost 8 bases, with 13 bases spanning the gap. CDR3 length: 13 residues. Here the CDR3 reads CASSSWDGEKLFF. The CDR3 coding sequence is TGTGCCAGCAGCTCCTGGGACGGGGAAAAACTGTTTTTT.

This clonotype has a handful of counts. The chain uses TRBV7-2 and TRBJ1-5; no clear D gene. The CDR3 is 13 residues long. Germline CDR1 and CDR2: SGHTA and FQGNSA. V dropped 2 bases and J dropped 5 bases, with 7 bases sitting between them. The CDR3 region has the DNA TGTGCCAGCAGCTTAAGGTCCTATCAGCCCCAGCATTTT. It yields the protein CASSLRSYQPQHF. The full variable domain, its missing parts supplied by reference TRBV7-2 and TRBJ1-5, is GAGVSQSPSNKVTEKGKDVELRCDPISGHTALYWYRQSLGQGLEFLIYFQGNSAPDKSGLPSDRFSAERTGGSVSTLTIQRTQQEDSAVYLCASSLRSYQPQHFGDGTRLSIL.

This chain connects TRBV7-9 to TRBJ1-2; tentative D call: TRBD1 (5 bases). CDR1 and CDR2 (germline): SEHNR, FQNEAQ (reference sequence). The CDR3 totals 14 residues. With 0 bases removed from V and 7 bases from J, the gap between germline ends came to 12 bases. The CDR3 DNA reads as TGTGCCAGCAGCTTAGCGCTCGGGGGTTCTGGCTACACCTTC. Its protein is CASSLALGGSGYTF.